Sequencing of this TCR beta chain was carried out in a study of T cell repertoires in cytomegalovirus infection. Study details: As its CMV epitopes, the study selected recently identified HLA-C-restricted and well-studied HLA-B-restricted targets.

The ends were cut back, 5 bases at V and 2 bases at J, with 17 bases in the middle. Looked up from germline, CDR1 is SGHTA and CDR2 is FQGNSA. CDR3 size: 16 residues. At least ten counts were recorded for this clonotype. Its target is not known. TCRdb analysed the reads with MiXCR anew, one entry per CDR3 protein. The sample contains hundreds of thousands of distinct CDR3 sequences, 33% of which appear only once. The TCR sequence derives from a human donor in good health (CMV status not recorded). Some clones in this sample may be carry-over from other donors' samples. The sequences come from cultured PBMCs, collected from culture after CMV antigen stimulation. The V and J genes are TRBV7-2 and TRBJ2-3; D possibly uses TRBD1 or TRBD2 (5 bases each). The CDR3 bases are TGTGCCAGCAGCATCACGGGGCAGACCCCCACAGATACGCAGTATTTT. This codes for CASSITGQTPTDTQYF. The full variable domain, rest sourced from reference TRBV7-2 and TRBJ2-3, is GAGVSQSPSNKVTEKGKDVELRCDPISGHTALYWYRQSLGQGLEFLIYFQGNSAPDKSGLPSDRFSAERTGGSVSTLTIQRTQQEDSAVYLCASSITGQTPTDTQYFGPGTRLTVL.